Below, 24 T cell receptor beta chains from the same sample are listed, as sequenced in a study of blood T cell repertoires in COVID-19 (dated by TCRdb to 2018 to 2021). Libraries were constructed by the immunoSEQ multiplex PCR assay. What TCRdb holds here is the immuneACCESS table cut down to in-frame rearrangements. Part of the clones is not present; checked against another copy, under half of the missing clones reflect an unresolved V gene, and the others are unexplained. The sample table contains 81,000 or so clones; only one count was recorded for approximately 86% of them. The ten largest clonotypes hold about 11% of the sample. The sample was peripheral blood. Every receptor here comes from a woman in her 70s with active or convalescent COVID-19.

The rearrangement joins TRBV6-2 or TRBV6-3 to TRBJ2-4; a possible D gene is TRBD2 (5 bases). This CDR3 region has 15 residues. The germline V gene has CDR1 MNHEY and CDR2 SVGEGT. V gave up 0 bases and J gave up 3 bases, with 9 bases separating them. The CDR3 DNA sequence: TGTGCCAGCAGTTACTCACTAGAAGGCAAAAACATTCAGTACTTC. Translating gives CASSYSLEGKNIQYF.

This chain connects TRBV5-4 to TRBJ1-2; possibly TRBD1 for D (6 bases). Germline V gene lookup returns CDR1 SGHNT and CDR2 YYREEE (reference sequence). The CDR3 has 14 residues. Between the trimmed V and J ends, which lost 6 bases and 5 bases, there was a span of 17 bases. The CDR3 region is CASKGQGRGYGYTF. In DNA form, the CDR3 reads TGTGCCAGCAAGGGTCAGGGCAGGGGATATGGCTACACCTTC.

The chain links TRBV6-6 to TRBJ2-3; D is possibly TRBD2 (7 bases). V lost 2 bases to trimming and J lost 7 bases, with 16 bases between them. Germline loops: CDR1 MNHNY, CDR2 SVGAGI (reference sequence). The CDR3 totals 15 residues. CDR3 protein: CASSYGGGGSNTQYF. CDR3 bases: TGTGCCAGCAGTTACGGGGGGGGCGGTTCGAATACGCAGTATTTT.

This chain joins TRBV5-1 and TRBJ1-4; D might be TRBD1 (6 bases). Trimming left V 4 bases short and J 5 bases short, with 12 bases between. CDR3 length equals 14 residues. The germline V gene has CDR1 SGHRS and CDR2 YFSETQ. CDR3 nucleotides: TGCGCCAGCAGCCTGGGTGGACAGAATGAAAAACTGTTTTTT. Translating it yields CASSLGGQNEKLFF. The variable domain in full, completed from reference TRBV5-1 and TRBJ1-4, reads KAGVTQTPRYLIKTRGQQVTLSCSPISGHRSVSWYQQTPGQGLQFLFEYFSETQRNKGNFPGRFSGRQFSNSRSEMNVSTLELGDSALYLCASSLGGQNEKLFFGSGTQLSVL.

The chain uses TRBV20-1 and TRBJ2-5; TRBD2 matches 11 bases. V lost 6 bases to trimming and J lost 1 base; unmatched junction nucleotides: 19. Germline CDR1 DFQATT, CDR2 SNEGSKA (reference sequence). CDR3 length: 19 residues. The CDR3 region is CSASIPGLADLGSQETQYF. The CDR3 bases are TGCAGTGCAAGTATACCGGGACTAGCGGATCTAGGGTCCCAAGAGACCCAGTACTTC.

The gene calls are TRBV7-9 and TRBJ2-5, with D unclear. Germline V lookup: CDR1 SEHNR, CDR2 FQNEAQ (reference sequence). This CDR3 is 12 amino acids long. The V end lost 1 base, the J end lost 10 bases, and 10 bases lay between the germline ends. The CDR3 is CASSLVDIDQYF. The CDR3 DNA is TGTGCCAGCAGCTTAGTAGATATTGACCAGTACTTC.

The chain has TRBV5-5 and TRBJ1-3; D gene uncertain. Trimming left V 4 bases short and J 0 bases short, with 14 bases between. CDR1 and CDR2 from the germline V gene are SGHKS and YYEKEE (reference sequence). This CDR3 has 16 amino acids. CDR3: CASSPLRGSSGNTIYF. CDR3 nucleotide sequence: TGTGCCAGCAGCCCACTCCGGGGATCCTCTGGAAACACCATATATTTT.

This clone appeared once. The V and J genes are TRBV7-9 and TRBJ2-3; 7 positions agree with TRBD1. This CDR3 is built from 16 residues. From germline, CDR1 is SEHNR and CDR2 FQNEAQ (reference sequence). The J segment lost 2 bases and the V segment lost 1 base, leaving 6 bases of the junction unmatched. The CDR3 DNA sequence: TGTGCCAGCAGCTTAGGCCCGACAGGGACCACAGATACGCAGTATTTT. Residues: CASSLGPTGTTDTQYF.

The chain joins TRBV6-5 to TRBJ1-6; possibly TRBD1 for D (5 bases). Germline V CDR1 and CDR2: MNHEY, SVGAGI. CDR3 length equals 14 residues. Deletions cut 3 bases from V and 9 bases from J, with 12 bases between. The CDR3 sequence is CASSYMQGISPLHF. CDR3 sequence (DNA): TGTGCCAGCAGTTATATGCAGGGTATTTCACCCCTCCACTTT.

V is TRBV24-1 and J is TRBJ1-2; 9 bases agree with TRBD1. Germline V gene lookup returns CDR1 KGHDR and CDR2 SFDVKD. The CDR3 spans 15 residues. V was pared by 4 bases and J by 6 bases, with 8 bases of the junction left unmatched. CDR3 amino acids: CATSEAGTGSNGYTF. CDR3 nucleotide sequence: TGTGCCACCAGTGAGGCCGGGACAGGGAGTAATGGCTACACCTTC.

The table lists this clone with a few counts. V usage is TRBV6-1 and J usage is TRBJ1-6; D remains unclear. Germline lookup yields CDR1 MNHNS and CDR2 SASEGT. This CDR3 is 14 amino acids long. The V gene lost 3 bases and the J gene lost 5 bases, with 8 bases spanning the gap. Written as DNA, the CDR3 is TGTGCCAGCAGTGACGCCCCGGATAATTCACCCCTCCACTTT. This encodes CASSDAPDNSPLHF.

The rearrangement links TRBV4-1 to TRBJ2-5, with a tentative D call TRBD2 (5 bases). This CDR3 has 16 residues. V shed 1 base and J shed 1 base, with 13 bases lying between them. The germline gives CDR1 MGHRA, CDR2 YSYEKL. The DNA for the CDR3 is TGCGCCAGCAGCCAAGGGTCCGGGAAGTCCCAAGAGACCCAGTACTTC. Translating it yields CASSQGSGKSQETQYF.

This clone showed up just a few times. The chain carries TRBV10-1 and TRBJ1-5, with 7 positions matching TRBD1. V was clipped by 5 bases and J by 7 bases; unmatched bases: 17. Looked up from germline, CDR1 is WNHNN and CDR2 is SYGVQD (reference sequence). The CDR3 totals 17 residues. The CDR3, as DNA: TGCGCCAGCAGTTTAGTTTGGGGACAGAGGATTGAGCAGCCCCAGCATTTT. It codes for CASSLVWGQRIEQPQHF.

The rearrangement joins TRBV4-1 to TRBJ2-3, with D unresolved. The V and J ends lost 4 bases and 4 bases respectively, with 18 bases between them. This CDR3 spans 16 amino acids. Germline V CDR1 and CDR2: MGHRA, YSYEKL. This CDR3 is CASSRVGPVSADTQYF. The CDR3 coding sequence is TGCGCCAGCAGCCGAGTGGGCCCGGTCTCAGCAGATACGCAGTATTTT.

The gene calls are TRBV6-4 and TRBJ2-3; unclear D gene. The germline gives CDR1 MRHNA, CDR2 SNTAGT. This CDR3 has 13 amino acids. V was clipped by 3 bases and J by 6 bases, with 10 bases between them. The CDR3: CASSERPSDTQYF. In DNA form, the CDR3 reads TGTGCCAGCAGTGAGAGGCCCAGTGATACGCAGTATTTT.

V usage is TRBV7-2 and J usage is TRBJ1-5, with D possibly TRBD1 on 6 matching bases. Germline lookup yields CDR1 SGHTA and CDR2 FQGNSA. Trimming pared 6 bases from V and 7 bases from J, leaving 19 bases between. CDR3 length equals 15 residues. The CDR3 nucleotides read TGTGCCAGCAGTTTCACCGGGGGGCGCGGACAGCCCCAGCATTTT. Translation gives CASSFTGGRGQPQHF.

The V and J genes are TRBV6-2 or TRBV6-3 and TRBJ2-1; 10 bases agree with TRBD1. This CDR3 is built from 15 residues. J lost 13 bases, V lost 6 bases, and 15 bases had no gene match. CDR1 is MNHEY and CDR2 is SVGEGT in the germline V gene. The CDR3 DNA reads TGTGCCAGCAGCTCCACCCGACAGGGGGCCTCGGTTCAGTTCTTC. It is translated as CASSSTRQGASVQFF.

The chain employs TRBV27 and TRBJ2-3; TRBD2 matches at 15 bases. V lost 7 bases to trimming and J lost 6 bases; unmatched junction nucleotides: 17. Germline V gene sequence: CDR1 MNHEY, CDR2 SMNVEV (reference sequence). The CDR3 has 19 residues. The CDR3 nucleotides are TGTGCCAGCAAAGTCGTCGGACTAGCGGGGGGGCGATCATCCGATACGCAGTATTTT. It codes for CASKVVGLAGGRSSDTQYF.

This chain connects TRBV7-2 to TRBJ1-4; TRBD1 aligns across 7 bases. Per the germline V gene, CDR1 is SGHTA and CDR2 is FQGNSA. The CDR3 is 18 amino acids. V was pared by 2 bases and J by 7 bases, with 16 bases of the junction left unmatched. CDR3 residues: CASSLNRQGGAGGEKLFF. CDR3 bases: TGTGCCAGCAGCTTAAATCGTCAAGGGGGCGCAGGAGGTGAAAAACTGTTTTTT.

This clone has more than one count but fewer than ten. V and J are TRBV2 and TRBJ2-3; D gene ambiguous. Between the trimmed V and J ends, which lost 2 bases and 0 bases, there was a span of 6 bases. The CDR3 covers 14 residues. Germline V gives CDR1 SNHLY, CDR2 FYNNEI. As DNA, the CDR3 is TGTGCCAGCAGTGAAACTACTAGCACAGATACGCAGTATTTT. Amino acids: CASSETTSTDTQYF.

Only a few counts were recorded for this clone. This sequence joins TRBV4-2 and TRBJ2-1; 9 nucleotides align to TRBD2. V lost 2 bases to trimming and J lost 2 bases; unmatched junction nucleotides: 22. In germline, CDR1 is LGHNA, CDR2 YNFKEQ. This CDR3 is 22 amino acids long. The CDR3 is CASSQLYDGTSTTQIPYNEQFF. CDR3 nucleotide sequence: TGTGCCAGCAGCCAACTCTATGACGGGACTAGCACCACCCAAATTCCCTACAATGAGCAGTTCTTC.

This clone was seen ten or more times. The chain has TRBV11-2 and TRBJ1-2; 8 nucleotides align to TRBD1. CDR1 is SGHAT and CDR2 is FQNNGV in the germline V gene. Trimming cost V 4 bases and J 7 bases; bases outside gene matches: 8. The CDR3 is 14 amino acids. CDR3 in DNA: TGTGCCAGCAGCTCCTATCGGGACAGGCTTGGCTACACCTTC. Translated: CASSSYRDRLGYTF.

The rearrangement links TRBV7-9 to TRBJ1-5; a possible D gene is TRBD1 (6 bases). Trimming removed 1 base from V and 3 bases from J, with 10 bases in between. CDR3 length: 15 amino acids. In germline, CDR1 is SEHNR, CDR2 FQNEAQ (reference sequence). CDR3 DNA sequence: TGTGCCAGCAGCTTAGGCGGGGGCCCCAATCAGCCCCAGCATTTT. Its protein is CASSLGGGPNQPQHF.

The chain carries TRBV4-2 and TRBJ2-7; TRBD1 might be the D (6 bases). Germline values: CDR1 LGHNA, CDR2 YNFKEQ. Trimming shortened V by 5 bases and J by 3 bases, and 17 bases separated the two germline ends. CDR3 length: 15 residues. CDR3: CASSSREGVGYEQYF. The CDR3 coding sequence is TGTGCCAGCAGCTCGCGTGAGGGGGTAGGCTACGAGCAGTACTTC.